The sequence of this T cell receptor (beta chain) was determined in a study of blood T cell repertoires in COVID-19. Germline lookup yields CDR1 LNHNV and CDR2 YYDKDF (reference sequence). The CDR3 sequence is 13 residues long. V was clipped by 8 bases and J by 2 bases; unmatched bases: 4. In the original workflow: The authors estimated nucleated cell counts from reference gene primer amplification. The protocol was immunoSEQ multiplex PCR, while the TCRdb copy is restricted to in-frame clones and leaves out a portion. V and J calls and clone size are copied from that table; D and trimming were computed from the DNA. This sample carries about 190,000 clones, approximately 85% of them seen once, and the ten largest clones take less than 6.5%.

Sequencing was carried out using peripheral blood. The chain links TRBV15 to TRBJ2-3; TRBD2 matches 7 bases. The sequence came from a woman aged 70-85 years with active or convalescent COVID-19. The CDR3 DNA reads TGTGCCACCGGGACTATTTACACAGATACGCAGTATTTT. Translation gives CATGTIYTDTQYF.